This entry describes one TCR beta chain. Its antigen is not identified. Sequencing was performed with immunoSEQ multiplex PCR; in TCRdb, only in-frame clones are kept and a portion is missing. The profile shows about 90,000 clones, about 83% of them singletons. CDR3 length: 14 residues. V was pared by 11 bases and J by 1 base, with 16 bases between. CDR1 is MGHDK and CDR2 is SYGVNS in the germline V gene. The sample belongs to a study of PD-1 blockade in classical Hodgkin lymphoma. Study-level results: The study found that TCR diversity rose significantly by C4D1 in CD4+ but not CD8+ cells. Differences between repertoires have undefined causes, possibly disease activity or prior therapy. Complete responders showed a baseline diversity that resembled the diversity of newly diagnosed patients. As was reported, newly diagnosed patients showed lower baseline TCR diversity than healthy donors did.

Indicated time point: cycle 4 day 1 (C4D1), after less than seven weeks of nivolumab. Every patient experienced relapse after autologous stem cell transplantation, and brentuximab vedotin exposure varied. The sequence came from a human donor with classical Hodgkin lymphoma. The J gene is TRBJ2-3, the V gene TRBV25-1; D possibly corresponds to TRBD2 (6 bases). Material: peripheral blood mononuclear cells (PBMCs), obtained before the fourth cycle of nivolumab. DNA of the CDR3: TGTGCCGGCACTAGGCGGGACCGCACAGATACGCAGTATTTT. It codes for CAGTRRDRTDTQYF.